The subject of this entry is one T cell receptor (beta chain). Its antigen is still unknown. Base qualities were left out, and no much larger clone turns up one base away. TCR CDR3 regions were amplified from genomic DNA by multiplex PCR using the deep immunoSEQ assay. Extracted genomic DNA from each cell subset was spread evenly across all wells of several immunoSEQ 96-well plates, with each plate serving as a replicate. Each replicate PCR for sorted subsets received approximately 220 ng genomic DNA, equal to some 32,000 T cell genomes. Purified libraries were quantified with a Qubit 3.0 fluorometer, sized on a Bioanalyzer 2100, and re-quantified with the KAPA Library Quantification kit. Each immunoSEQ 96-well plate was sequenced on its own single-read 150-cycle Illumina NextSeq 550 flow cell. As for the original processing: Because the immunoSEQ output held only junctional sequences and lacked quality scores, the filtering could not match the filtering applied to full-length reads. Sequences were annotated with PyIR, a Python wrapper for IgBLAST v1.9, and V/J genes and CDR3 were assigned using IMGT germline references. Reads with weak V/J assignments (E-value above 1e-6), missing CDR3, stop codons, out-of-frame junctions, or ambiguous translated residues were removed. A V3J clonotype was defined by an identical inferred V gene, J gene, and CDR3 amino acid sequence. Percentage overlap between repertoires was computed as shared unique clonotypes divided by the size of the smaller repertoire. Repertoire richness was assessed with RTK rarefaction, the Chao1 estimator, and Recon v2.1 estimates of unobserved clonotypes. Generation probabilities were computed with OLGA for all TCRbeta clonotypes obtained by the gDNA method from a few donors. The table was pulled from immuneACCESS by TCRdb, which kept in-frame rearrangements only. Such tables lose some clones; where checked, under half of the loss comes from unresolved V genes, and the rest has no known cause. The D gene and trimming were derived from the DNA, and the V and J assignments and clone size from that table. The sample profile shows about 2,500,000 clones; 90% to 95% of them were found once. The ten most abundant clones make up over 0.12% of the sample.

V trim: 3 bases; J trim: 0 bases; unmatched bases: 6. According to the germline V gene, CDR1 reads KGHSH and CDR2 reads LQKENI. The CDR3 starts with the cysteine, ends with the phenylalanine, and has 16 residues. Kept here is only the CDR3 DNA, which spans 48 bases and is read in frame from base 1. The donors were healthy, HIV-negative adults who had no recently reported acute infections or vaccinations. All donors were Caucasian adults living in Nashville, Tennessee, USA. CD4+ T cells were enriched by magnetic negative selection, after which naive cells were positively selected on CD45RA and the negative fraction was taken as the memory subset. After blood collection by leukapheresis, PBMCs were isolated using Ficoll-Histopaque density gradient centrifugation and then cryopreserved in the vapor phase of liquid nitrogen. Purity and quantity of every magnetically sorted T cell population were checked by analytical flow cytometry. From each sorted fraction, genomic DNA was isolated and quantified by UV absorbance on a Nanodrop 2000c.

This sample was taken from a study of shared clonotypes between healthy human individuals (dated by TCRdb to the early 2020s). At the level of the whole study: Three men and a couple of women, aged 18 to 49 years, made up the cohort. Blood TCR repertoires of a handful of healthy adults were deeply sequenced to estimate repertoire size and the extent of clonotype sharing between individuals. Between about 0.8 and 9 billion PBMCs per donor were obtained by leukapheresis. Different laboratories and diverse techniques were used to prepare libraries and sequence TCR repertoires, to increase sequencing depth and limit assay-specific biases. For each donor, CD4 naive and CD4 memory were each given three plates, CD8 naive was given two plates, and CD8 memory was given one plate. Overall study results and their limits: Because the study included only a small number of donors, the genetic and exposure-history diversity represented was limited. Sampling was restricted to blood, and TCR repertoires in tissues likely differ from the TCR repertoires found in blood. Naive subsets generally had larger estimated clonotype richness than memory subsets did. Incomplete sequencing was indicated by rarefaction of sorted-subset datasets, despite the large sequencing depth. When a few donors were compared, the shared fraction of clonotypes was 5% to 6.5% for naive CD4, 3.5% for naive CD8, more than 2% for memory CD4, and less than 0.5% for memory CD8. Pairwise subsampling indicated that sequencing depth was expected to affect the degree of clonotype sharing among donors. Compared with non-shared clonotypes, the clonotypes found in all four sorted-subset donors had higher generation probabilities.

The sample taken for sequencing was naive CD4+ T cells sorted from blood. According to the study, the label for this sample's cell subset or site signals: CD45RA+ positively selected. The chain employs TRBV18 and TRBJ2-3, with TRBD1 matching 7 junction bases. The sequence was collected from a man aged 18 to 30 in good health. The DNA sequence is given as TGTGCCAGCTCACCCCTGGGACAGATAAGCACAGATACGCAGTATTTT. This sequence encodes CASSPLGQISTDTQYF.